The entry that follows covers one TCR beta chain sequence. Its specificity is unknown. The table came from immunoSEQ multiplex PCR; TCRdb's copy has only in-frame clones and leaves some out. The sample has 85,000 to 130,000 clones; about 93% are singletons. This entry belongs to a study of T cell responses to AZD1222 COVID-19 vaccine. Germline V gene data show CDR1 as MNHEY and CDR2 as SVGAGI. The CDR3 extends over 13 amino acids. The V end was cut by 4 bases, the J end by 3 bases, with 8 bases between. Regarding the study as a whole: Increased Spike-specific TCR breadth and depth were observed after two AZD1222 doses. Donors, mostly white British, included more females; clonal diversity was possibly underestimated. Along spike, vaccine-associated CD4 TCRs were found throughout, with dominance at 160-218 and 743-854.

The chain recombines TRBV6-5 with TRBJ2-3; D may be TRBD1 (6 bases). Sequencing used peripheral blood, obtained on day 0 of AZD1222 vaccination. This clonotype was sampled from an adult in good health. In nucleotides, the CDR3 is TGTGCCAGCAGTTCAACAGGGACAGATACGCAGTATTTT. Amino acids: CASSSTGTDTQYF.